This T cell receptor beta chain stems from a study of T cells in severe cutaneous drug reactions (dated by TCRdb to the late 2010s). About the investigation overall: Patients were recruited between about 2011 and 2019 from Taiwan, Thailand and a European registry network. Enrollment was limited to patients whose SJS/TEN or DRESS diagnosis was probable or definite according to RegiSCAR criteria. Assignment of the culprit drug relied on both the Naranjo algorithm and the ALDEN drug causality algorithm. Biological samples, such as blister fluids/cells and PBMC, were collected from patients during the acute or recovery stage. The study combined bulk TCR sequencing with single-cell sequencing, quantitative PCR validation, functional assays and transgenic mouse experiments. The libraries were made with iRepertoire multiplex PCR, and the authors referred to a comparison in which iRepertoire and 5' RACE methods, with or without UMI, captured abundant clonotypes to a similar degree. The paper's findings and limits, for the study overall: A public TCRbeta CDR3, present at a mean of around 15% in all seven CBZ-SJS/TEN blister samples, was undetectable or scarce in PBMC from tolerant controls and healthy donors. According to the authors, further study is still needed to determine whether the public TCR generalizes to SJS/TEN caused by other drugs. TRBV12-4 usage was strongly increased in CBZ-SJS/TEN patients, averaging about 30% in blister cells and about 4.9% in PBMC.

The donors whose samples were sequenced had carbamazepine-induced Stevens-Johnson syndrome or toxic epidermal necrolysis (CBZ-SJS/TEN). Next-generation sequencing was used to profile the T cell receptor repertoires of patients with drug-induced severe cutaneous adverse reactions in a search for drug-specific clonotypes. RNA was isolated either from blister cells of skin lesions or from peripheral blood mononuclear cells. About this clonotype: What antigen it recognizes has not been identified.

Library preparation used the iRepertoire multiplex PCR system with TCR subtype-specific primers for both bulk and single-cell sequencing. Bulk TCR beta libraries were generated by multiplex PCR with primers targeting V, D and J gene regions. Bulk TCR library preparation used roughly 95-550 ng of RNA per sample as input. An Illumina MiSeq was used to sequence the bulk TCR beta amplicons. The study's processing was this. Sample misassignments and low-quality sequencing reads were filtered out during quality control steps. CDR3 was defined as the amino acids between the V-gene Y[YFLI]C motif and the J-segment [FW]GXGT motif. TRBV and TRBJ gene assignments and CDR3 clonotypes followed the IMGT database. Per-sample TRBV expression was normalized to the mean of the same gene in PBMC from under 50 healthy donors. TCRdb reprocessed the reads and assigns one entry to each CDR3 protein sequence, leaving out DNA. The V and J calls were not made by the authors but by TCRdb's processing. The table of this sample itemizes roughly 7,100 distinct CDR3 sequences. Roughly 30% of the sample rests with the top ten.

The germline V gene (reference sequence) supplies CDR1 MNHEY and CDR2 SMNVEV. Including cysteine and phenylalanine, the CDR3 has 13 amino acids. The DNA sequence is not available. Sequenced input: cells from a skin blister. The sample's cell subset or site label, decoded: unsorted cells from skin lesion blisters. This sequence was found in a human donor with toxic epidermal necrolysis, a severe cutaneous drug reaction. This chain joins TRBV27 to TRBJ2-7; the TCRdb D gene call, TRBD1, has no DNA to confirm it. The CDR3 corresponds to CASSPRGSPKQYF.